This T cell receptor (beta chain) is from a study of identical twins. Study results and caveats: Beta out-of-frame sequences showed weaker excess twin sharing.

Concerning this clonotype itself: Its antigen is undetermined.

TCRdb ran MiXCR on the 5' RACE reads and lists one entry per CDR3 protein. The sample lists some 1,700,000 distinct CDR3 sequences; 32% were seen once. There are 11 residues in the CDR3. CDR1 is DFQATT and CDR2 is SNEGSKA in the germline V gene (reference sequence). Unmatched junction bases numbered 9, after V lost 6 bases and J lost 11 bases. Each donor (without exception) was a healthy Caucasian. The TCR comes from a newborn girl in good health. The rearrangement uses TRBV20-1 and TRBJ1-1; TRBD1 matches 7 bases. Sequenced sample: cord blood. The DNA of the CDR3 is TGCAGTGCGGGAGGGACAGCTGCGGCTTTCTTT. It encodes CSAGGTAAAFF.